Shown below are 8 T cell receptor beta chains from a single sample sequenced in a study of human T cells and chemical hapten exposure. Stated time point: healthy volunteer bleed at 2 weeks. The authors extracted total RNA from unfractionated whole blood. From the RACE reads, TCRdb called clonotypes with MiXCR, one entry per CDR3 protein. The sample lists about 46,000 distinct CDR3 sequences, approximately 4.5% occurring once. Sequences were obtained from whole blood. The receptors originated from a female donor in good health. Some clones in this sample may be carry-over from other donors' samples.

This clonotype occurred many times. The gene calls are TRBV7-9 and TRBJ2-6; D remains ambiguous. V lost 3 bases to trimming and J lost 2 bases, with 14 bases between them. Germline V lookup: CDR1 SEHNR, CDR2 FQNEAQ (reference sequence). The CDR3 has 17 residues. The CDR3 DNA reads TGTGCCAGCAGCTTCTCCGTTGGGTGGGCTGGGGCCAACGTCCTGACTTTC. This gives the protein CASSFSVGWAGANVLTF.

The gene calls are TRBV6-2 or TRBV6-3 and TRBJ1-5; D is possibly TRBD1 (6 bases). CDR3 length: 15 residues. V was trimmed by 5 bases and J by 0 bases, leaving 11 bases between them. CDR1 and CDR2 (germline): MNHEY, SVGEGT. CDR3: CASSNGGLSNQPQHF. As DNA, the CDR3 is TGTGCCAGCAGTAACGGGGGGCTTAGCAATCAGCCCCAGCATTTT.

In this sample, this clonotype turned up many times. The chain links TRBV7-2 to TRBJ2-7, with 12 bases matching TRBD1. CDR3 length: 14 residues. The germline V gene has CDR1 SGHTA and CDR2 FQGNSA. The V gene end was trimmed by 4 bases and the J gene end by 9 bases; junction bases not matched to a gene: 7. The CDR3 is CASSSGTGGAGQYF. As DNA, the CDR3 is TGTGCCAGCAGCTCCGGGACAGGGGGCGCCGGGCAGTACTTC. Based on the CDR3 plus reference TRBV7-2 and TRBJ2-7, the full variable domain is GAGVSQSPSNKVTEKGKDVELRCDPISGHTALYWYRQSLGQGLEFLIYFQGNSAPDKSGLPSDRFSAERTGGSVSTLTIQRTQQEDSAVYLCASSSGTGGAGQYFGPGTRLTVT.

This clonotype was counted between two and nine times. The gene calls are TRBV6-2 or TRBV6-3 and TRBJ1-5; 7 nucleotides align to TRBD1. The CDR3 contains 14 residues. J lost 3 bases, V lost 5 bases, and 4 bases had no gene match. The germline V gene encodes CDR1 MNHEY and CDR2 SVGEGT. The CDR3 bases are TGTGCCAGCAGTAACAGGGGACTCAATCAGCCCCAGCATTTT. This encodes CASSNRGLNQPQHF.

The chain joins TRBV7-6 to TRBJ1-4; D is possibly TRBD1 (5 bases). The CDR3 consists of 15 residues. The germline gives CDR1 SGHVS, CDR2 FNYEAQ. V was pared by 4 bases and J by 5 bases, with 14 bases between. CDR3 DNA: TGTGCCAGCAGCTCACTGAGCGGGGGGAATGAAAAACTGTTTTTT. This gives the protein CASSSLSGGNEKLFF.

This clonotype was counted at least ten times. This chain joins TRBV20-1 and TRBJ2-7; TRBD2 matches 9 bases. Germline lookup yields CDR1 DFQATT and CDR2 SNEGSKA (reference sequence). This CDR3 region has 15 residues. Unmatched junction bases numbered 7, after V lost 0 bases and J lost 4 bases. CDR3 residues: CSARDPLAGLYEQYF. The CDR3 DNA reads TGCAGTGCTAGAGATCCCCTAGCGGGGTTGTACGAGCAGTACTTC.

This clonotype was counted ten times or more. This rearrangement joins TRBV7-9 to TRBJ1-2, with a possible D match to TRBD1 (5 bases). This CDR3 has 13 amino acids. The ends were cut back, 3 bases at V and 4 bases at J, with 9 bases in the middle. Germline values: CDR1 SEHNR, CDR2 FQNEAQ (reference sequence). The CDR3 DNA reads TGTGCCAGCAGCTTGACAGCCACCTATGGCTACACCTTC. Amino acids: CASSLTATYGYTF.

This clonotype was seen more than once but under ten times. The J gene is TRBJ1-2, the V gene TRBV12-3 or TRBV12-4; D remains unclear. The CDR3 length is 15 residues. V shed 2 bases and J shed 0 bases, with 10 bases lying between them. The chain's CDR3 is CASSLRRYPNYGYTF. CDR3 DNA sequence: TGTGCCAGCAGTTTAAGGCGCTACCCTAACTATGGCTACACCTTC.